This TCR beta chain came from a study of CD8+CD57+ T cells in acquired aplastic anemia. Study-level background: Each DNA sample taken from sorted CD4+ and CD8+ cells came to about 3.4 ug on average.

Patients selected for sequencing had displayed CD8+CD57+ cell expansion by flow cytometry. There was no therapy given to any patient before the blood sampling took place. General study points: Patients and controls had in common 25 to 30 CD8+ CDR3 sequences. Patients and healthy controls showed no significant CD8+ Simpson's diversity difference.

This clonotype has more than one count but fewer than ten. The antigen remains undetermined. TCR beta VDJ combinations and CDR3 sequences were profiled from genomic DNA. MiXCR, applied by TCRdb to the reads, yields one record per CDR3 protein. The repertoire holds 150,000 to 200,000 distinct CDR3 sequences, with 40% to 50% as singletons. The TCR comes from a human donor with aplastic anemia. The sample consisted of sorted CD4+, CD8+, or CD8+CD57+ T cells (not recorded which) from PBMCs.

The CDR3 bases are TGCAGCGCCAAGATGGAGGACCGGGAGTATTTT. This gives the protein CSAKMEDREYF. The rearrangement uses TRBV29-1 and TRBJ2-3, with D tentatively TRBD2 (5 bases). This CDR3 is 11 amino acids long. The ends were cut back, 7 bases at V and 13 bases at J, with 18 bases in the middle. The germline V gene has CDR1 SQVTM and CDR2 ANQGSEA.